These T cell receptor beta chains were read from a single sample in a study of cytomegalovirus exposure and HLA in healthy donors. Here immunoSEQ multiplex PCR was the method, and the copy in TCRdb shows in-frame clones only, minus some. The data contain about 160,000 clones, over 80% of them singletons. The sample comprised PBMCs. The receptors stem from a woman in her late teens or twenties in good health and CMV-seronegative. The CDR3 runs from the conserved cysteine through the conserved F or W. The D gene is left open where the match is weak. Clone size is not always given. Where it is, it says once, few, many or a class for expanded clones.

-,-,TRBV5-4,TRBJ1-2,TGTGCCAGCAGGCCCCCAGGGGACGGCATTAACTATGGCTACACCTTC,CASRPPGDGINYGYTF
TRBD2,-,TRBV7-2,TRBJ2-3,TGTGCCAGCAGCTTAGTTCCGCTAGCGGGGGGCACAGATACGCAGTATTTT,CASSLVPLAGGTDTQYF
-,-,TRBV5-4,TRBJ2-5,TGTGCCAGCACCCTAAGGGCAGGGGAAGAGACCCAGTACTTC,CASTLRAGEETQYF
-,-,TRBV28,TRBJ2-1,TGTGCCAGCAGTTTAATAAAAACAGGTAGCTCCTACAATGAGCAGTTCTTC,CASSLIKTGSSYNEQFF
TRBD1,few,TRBV10-3,TRBJ1-1,TGTGCCATCGCCGACAGGGAGAACACTGAAGCTTTCTTT,CAIADRENTEAFF
-,-,TRBV5-1,TRBJ2-1,TGCGCCAGCAGCTTGGTCGTAGACAATGAGCAGTTCTTC,CASSLVVDNEQFF
TRBD1,-,TRBV9,TRBJ1-1,TGTGCCAGCAGACTACCCTTATCAACAGGGGGAAATACTGAAGCTTTCTTT,CASRLPLSTGGNTEAFF
TRBD1,-,TRBV11-2,TRBJ1-2,TGTGCCAGCAGCGACCAGGACAGGGGGTCCTATGGCTACACCTTC,CASSDQDRGSYGYTF
-,-,TRBV11-2,TRBJ2-2,TGTGCCAGCAGCTTAGTGGGGCACCGATATACCGGGGAGCTGTTTTTT,CASSLVGHRYTGELFF
-,-,TRBV4-1,TRBJ1-5,TGCGCCAGCAGCCCGGACAATAGCAATCAGCCCCAGCATTTT,CASSPDNSNQPQHF
-,-,TRBV6-1,TRBJ2-7,TGTGCCAGCAGTGTATTGACGGGGAGCTCCTACGAGCAGTACTTC,CASSVLTGSSYEQYF
-,-,TRBV6-5,TRBJ1-2,TGTGCCAGCCTCTTGGCCGGACAGACTTCAGGCTACACCTTC,CASLLAGQTSGYTF
TRBD2,few,TRBV7-9,TRBJ2-7,TGTGCCAGCAGCCAAATGACTAGCGTCCGGGACGAGCAGTACTTC,CASSQMTSVRDEQYF
TRBD2,-,TRBV11-2,TRBJ2-7,TGTGCCAGCAGCTTTTGGCCCGTCGGGACTAGCGGGGGTGGCGAGCAGTACTTC,CASSFWPVGTSGGGEQYF
-,-,TRBV21-1,TRBJ2-5,TGTGCCAGCAGCTCCCTAGGGGGTTTGGAGACCCAGTACTTC,CASSSLGGLETQYF
-,once,TRBV29-1,TRBJ1-5,TGCAGCGTTGGGGGCGCGGGCAATCAGCCCCAGCATTTT,CSVGGAGNQPQHF
TRBD1,few,TRBV5-6,TRBJ2-5,TGTGCCAGCAGCCTCCCGGGACAGGGCTTAGAGACCCAGTACTTC,CASSLPGQGLETQYF
-,-,TRBV5-1,TRBJ1-1,TGCGCCAGCAGCCCGGGGTCAACCCGTGACACTGAAGCTTTCTTT,CASSPGSTRDTEAFF
-,few,TRBV7-8,TRBJ2-3,TGTGCCAGCAGCTCCAGCATGGGGGGTCTTCGTGCAGATACGCAGTATTTT,CASSSSMGGLRADTQYF
TRBD2,-,TRBV16,TRBJ2-2,TGTGCCAGCAGCCCCTTGCTAGGGAGGGGATCGAACACCGGGGAGCTGTTTTTT,CASSPLLGRGSNTGELFF
-,-,TRBV19,TRBJ1-5,TGTGCCAGTAGTATAGTACAGAATAGCAATCAGCCCCAGCATTTT,CASSIVQNSNQPQHF
-,once,TRBV15,TRBJ1-6,TGTGCCACCAGCAGAGCAGCGGGACTGAAAAATTCACCCCTCCACTTT,CATSRAAGLKNSPLHF
-,-,TRBV7-2,TRBJ2-5,TGTGCCAGCAGCCCTCGAGGCCAAGAGACCCAGTACTTC,CASSPRGQETQYF
TRBD1,-,TRBV5-4,TRBJ2-7,TGTGCCAGCAGCCCCGGGACAGGGAAACTTAACGAGCAGTACTTC,CASSPGTGKLNEQYF
-,-,TRBV4-1,TRBJ1-3,TGCGCCAGCAGCCCGTCGACAACCAGCTCTGGAAACACCATATATTTT,CASSPSTTSSGNTIYF
TRBD2,few,TRBV10-3,TRBJ2-7,TGTGCCAGCGCTAGCGGTGGACCCTCGGAGGAGCAGTACTTC,CASASGGPSEEQYF
-,-,TRBV5-1,TRBJ1-1,TGCGCCAGCAGGGTTAATCTACAGGCTGGTGAAGCTTTCTTT,CASRVNLQAGEAFF
TRBD1,-,TRBV5-1,TRBJ1-4,TGCGCCAGCAGCCCCGGACAGGGTAACATACTCTTGGTTGAAAAACTGTTTTTT,CASSPGQGNILLVEKLFF
-,few,TRBV11-2,TRBJ1-1,TGTGCCAGCAGCTTAGGAGGGTTTTACACTGAAGCTTTCTTT,CASSLGGFYTEAFF
-,once,TRBV27,TRBJ1-1,TGTGCCAGCAGTTATTACATGAACACTGAAGCTTTCTTT,CASSYYMNTEAFF
TRBD1,once,TRBV19,TRBJ1-5,TGTGCCAGTAGTATATCAGAAGGGGGCCGGGGTCAGCCCCAGCATTTT,CASSISEGGRGQPQHF
-,-,TRBV5-8,TRBJ2-2,TGTGCCAGCAGCTCCCGGGGGGAGCTGTTTTTT,CASSSRGELFF
-,-,TRBV5-4,TRBJ1-6,TGTGCCAGCAGCTTGGAGGGAGCCGATAATTCACCCCTCCACTTT,CASSLEGADNSPLHF
-,-,TRBV12-5,TRBJ1-4,TGTGCTAGTGGTTTGACGAGTTCCGGACTGAGTGAAAAACTGTTTTTT,CASGLTSSGLSEKLFF
TRBD1,few,TRBV27,TRBJ1-5,TGTGCCAGCAGTTTGACCCGGGACAGGCTCGGGCAGCCCCAGCATTTT,CASSLTRDRLGQPQHF
-,-,TRBV23-1,TRBJ1-2,TGCGCCAGCAGTCATTCCTTACAGGTTAACTATGGCTACACCTTC,CASSHSLQVNYGYTF
-,-,TRBV7-2,TRBJ1-5,TGTGCCAGCAGCCCAGAGGGCAATCAGCCCCAGCATTTT,CASSPEGNQPQHF
-,-,TRBV11-2,TRBJ1-5,TGTGCCAGCAGCTTAGGTGGAGTAACCCAGCCCCAGCATTTT,CASSLGGVTQPQHF
TRBD1,-,TRBV28,TRBJ2-7,TGTGCCAGCAGTGGGGGGACAGGCCGGGCCCCACCGAACTTC,CASSGGTGRAPPNF
-,-,TRBV21-1,TRBJ1-5,TGTGCCAGCAGCAACGGTGGGACAGGCGCAAATCAGCCCCAGCATTTT,CASSNGGTGANQPQHF
-,-,TRBV2,TRBJ1-1,TGTGCCAGCAGTGAATTAAGGCGGGAAAACACTGAAGCTTTCTTT,CASSELRRENTEAFF
-,once,TRBV19,TRBJ2-7,TGTGCCAGTAGTATGCCAGGCGCATACGAGCAGTACTTC,CASSMPGAYEQYF
TRBD1,few,TRBV28,TRBJ1-1,TGTGCCAGCAAGGGGGCAGGCCGGATGAACACTGAAGCTTTCTTT,CASKGAGRMNTEAFF
-,-,TRBV27,TRBJ1-2,TGTGCCAGCAGGTTCTATGGAGGGCCCTATGGCTACACCTTC,CASRFYGGPYGYTF
-,few,TRBV6-5,TRBJ1-5,TGTGCCAGCAGCCCAGGGGTGGGGAATCAGCCCCAGCATTTT,CASSPGVGNQPQHF
-,-,TRBV9,TRBJ1-1,TGTGCCAGCAGCGTAGCGGGGACTGAAGCTTTCTTT,CASSVAGTEAFF
TRBD1,-,TRBV28,TRBJ1-6,TGTGCCAGCAGCGGAGGACAGGGGACGTCCTCACCCCTCCACTTT,CASSGGQGTSSPLHF
TRBD1,-,TRBV5-4,TRBJ2-6,TGTGCCAGCAGCTCGGGTCTTGGGACAGGGAAGAGAGGGGCCAACGGCCTGACTTTC,CASSSGLGTGKRGANGLTF
-,-,TRBV6-1,TRBJ1-5,TGTGCCAGCAGTGGCCAGTTCACCAATCAGCCCCAGCATTTT,CASSGQFTNQPQHF
-,once,TRBV19,TRBJ1-6,TGTGCCAGTAGTTTGGGCAGAAGCTCCTATAATTCACCCCTCCACTTT,CASSLGRSSYNSPLHF
-,-,TRBV7-8,TRBJ2-7,TGTGCCAGCAGCCCACTGCGGGTTGCCTACGAGCAGTACTTC,CASSPLRVAYEQYF
-,-,TRBV6-5,TRBJ1-1,TGTGCCAGCAGTTATCGTCGGGACACTGAAGCTTTCTTT,CASSYRRDTEAFF
-,-,TRBV18,TRBJ1-2,TGTGCCAGCTCACCGAGCGGGGACTATGGCTACACCTTC,CASSPSGDYGYTF
-,-,TRBV13,TRBJ2-1,TGTGCCAGCAGCTCCACAATCAGAGGGATCTACAATGAGCAGTTCTTC,CASSSTIRGIYNEQFF
TRBD2,-,TRBV2,TRBJ2-7,TGTGCCAGCAGTGAACATGAGGCGGGGGGATCGGCGCAGTACTTC,CASSEHEAGGSAQYF